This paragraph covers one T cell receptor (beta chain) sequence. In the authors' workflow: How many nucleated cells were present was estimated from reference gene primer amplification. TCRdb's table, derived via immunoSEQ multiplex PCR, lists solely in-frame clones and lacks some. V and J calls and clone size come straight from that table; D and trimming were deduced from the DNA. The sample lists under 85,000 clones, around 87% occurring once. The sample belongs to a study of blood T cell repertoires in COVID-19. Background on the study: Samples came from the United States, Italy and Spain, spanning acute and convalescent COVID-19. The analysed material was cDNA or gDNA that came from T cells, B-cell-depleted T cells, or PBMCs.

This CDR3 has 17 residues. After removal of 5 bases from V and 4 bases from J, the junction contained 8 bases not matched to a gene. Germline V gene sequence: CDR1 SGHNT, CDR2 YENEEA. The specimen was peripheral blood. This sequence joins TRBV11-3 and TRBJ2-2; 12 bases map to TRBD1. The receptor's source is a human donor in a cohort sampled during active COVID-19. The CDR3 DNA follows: TGTGCCAGCAGCCCCCCGGGACAGGGGGCACCCACCGGGGAGCTGTTTTTT. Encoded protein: CASSPPGQGAPTGELFF.